One and the same sample provided the 8 T cell receptor beta chains below, sequenced in a study of a mutant IDH1 vaccine in newly diagnosed glioma. Profiled with immunoSEQ multiplex PCR; TCRdb holds only in-frame clones, not every one. The sample has around 100,000 clones; about nine tenths are singletons. This sample's time point: week 11, during vaccination. Alongside topical imiquimod, each dose of vaccine comprised 300 ug of mutant IDH1 20-mer peptide. For these TCRs, the target antigens are not known. The material was PBMCs, obtained from a glioma patient whose treatment included an IDH1 peptide vaccine. These TCRs come from a woman in her forties or fifties with glioma.

This clone has only one observation. The chain employs TRBV7-6 and TRBJ1-3; tentative D call: TRBD1 (5 bases). Germline-derived CDR1 and CDR2 are SGHVS and FNYEAQ. Trimming removed 5 bases at V and 3 bases at J, with 14 bases between. The CDR3 totals 15 residues. CDR3 loop: CASSPIRDGGNTIYF. CDR3 sequence (DNA): TGTGCCAGCAGCCCAATCCGGGACGGTGGAAACACCATATATTTT.

The rearrangement links TRBV30 to TRBJ2-5, with D perhaps matching TRBD2 (5 bases). The J call may be mistaken, given a closer DNA end match to TRBJ2-7. The CDR3 extends over 13 amino acids. Germline CDR1 GTSNPN, CDR2 SVGIG (reference sequence). CDR3 protein: CASEGRNSYEQYF. The CDR3 nucleotides are TGTGCCTCGGAAGGGAGAAACTCCTACGAGCAGTACTTC.

This clone was counted once. The chain joins TRBV6-6 to TRBJ2-5, with TRBD2 identical over 9 bases. The J call may be wrong; the DNA end is better matched by TRBJ2-7. The germline gives CDR1 MNHNY, CDR2 SVGAGI (reference sequence). This CDR3 has 15 residues. For the CDR3, the DNA is TGTGCCAGCAGGGTAGCGGGAGTGGGCCCCTACGAGCAGTACTTC. Its protein product is CASRVAGVGPYEQYF.

This rearrangement joins TRBV21-1 to TRBJ2-1; the table's D call, TRBD2, was not checked against the DNA. TRBV21-1 is a known pseudogene. This CDR3 is built from 16 residues. CDR3 sequence reads: CASSKKGLAGGSEQFF. Written as DNA, the CDR3 is TGTGCCAGCAGCAAAAAGGGACTAGCGGGAGGAAGTGAGCAGTTCTTC.

The CDR3 region is CASSPPRSGRAHEQYF. The CDR3 coding sequence is TGTGCCAGCAGCCCTCCCAGGAGCGGGAGAGCCCACGAGCAGTACTTC. The gene calls are TRBV4-2 and TRBJ2-7, with 8 bases fitting TRBD2. This CDR3 is 16 amino acids long. J was trimmed by 5 bases and V by 4 bases; bases with no gene match: 13. The germline gives CDR1 LGHNA, CDR2 YNFKEQ.

This clone was picked up a small number of times. The J gene is TRBJ2-1, the V gene TRBV9; D might be TRBD1 or TRBD2, each matching 6 bases. The germline V gene has CDR1 SGDLS and CDR2 YYNGEE. The CDR3 runs to 14 residues. Trimming pared 3 bases from V and 4 bases from J, leaving 11 bases between. CDR3 residues: CASSARGEYNEQFF. The CDR3 DNA reads TGTGCCAGCAGCGCAAGGGGGGAATACAATGAGCAGTTCTTC. The full variable domain, with the rest looked up from reference TRBV9 and TRBJ2-1, is DSGVTQTPKHLITATGQRVTLRCSPRSGDLSVYWYQQSLDQGLQFLIQYYNGEERAKGNILERFSAQQFPDLHSELNLSSLELGDSALYFCASSARGEYNEQFFGPGTRLTVL.

This clone was seen more than once but under ten times. V is TRBV30 and J is TRBJ1-1; no firm D call. The V end was cut by 3 bases, the J end by 1 base, with 9 bases between. The CDR3 has 13 residues. Per the germline V gene, CDR1 is GTSNPN and CDR2 is SVGIG (reference sequence). CDR3 coding DNA: TGTGCCTGGAGCCCATTAAGGAACACTGAAGCTTTCTTT. Amino acid sequence: CAWSPLRNTEAFF.

As for this clone: This sample includes further DNA sequences coding for the same CDR3. This chain uses TRBV18 with TRBJ2-1; 8 bases map to TRBD2. Trimming took 1 base from V and 4 from J; bases not matched to a gene: 3. The CDR3 has 15 amino acids. Germline V gene data show CDR1 as KGHSH and CDR2 as LQKENI. In nucleotides, the CDR3 is TGTGCCAGCTCACCACTAGCGGGGACTTACAATGAGCAGTTCTTC. Residues: CASSPLAGTYNEQFF.